This entry features one T cell receptor (beta chain) sequence. This record comes from a study of technical replicates of blood from several donors. The assay was immunoSEQ multiplex PCR, and TCRdb's table has in-frame clones only and misses some. The sample has approximately 73,000 clones; roughly 93% are singletons. The CDR3 covers 14 residues. Germline CDR1 is MGHDK and CDR2 is SYGVNS. V trimming: 7 bases; J trimming: 5 bases; junction bases outside the gene matches: 9. This TCR derives from a human donor in good health. What was sequenced was T cells isolated from PBMCs. This rearrangement joins TRBV25-1 to TRBJ1-1; TRBD1 matches 8 bases. The CDR3 DNA follows: TGTGCCAGCACCCCAGGACAGGGTGGAACTGAAGCTTTCTTT. Protein: CASTPGQGGTEAFF.